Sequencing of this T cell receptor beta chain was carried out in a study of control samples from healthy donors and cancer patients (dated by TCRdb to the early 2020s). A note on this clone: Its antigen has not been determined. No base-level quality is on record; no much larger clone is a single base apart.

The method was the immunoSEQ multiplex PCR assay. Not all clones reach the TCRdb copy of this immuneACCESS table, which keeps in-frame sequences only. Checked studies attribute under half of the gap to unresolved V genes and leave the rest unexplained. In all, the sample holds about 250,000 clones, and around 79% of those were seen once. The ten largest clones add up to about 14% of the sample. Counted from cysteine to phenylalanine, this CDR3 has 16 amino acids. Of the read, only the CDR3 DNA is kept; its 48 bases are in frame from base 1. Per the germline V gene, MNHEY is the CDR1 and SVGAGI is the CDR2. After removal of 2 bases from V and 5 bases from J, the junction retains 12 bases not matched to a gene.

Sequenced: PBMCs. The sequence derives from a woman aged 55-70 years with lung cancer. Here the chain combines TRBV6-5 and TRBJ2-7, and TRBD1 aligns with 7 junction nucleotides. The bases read TGTGCCAGCAGTTACCCCCCCGGGACAGCCAGACACGAGCAGTACTTC. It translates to CASSYPPGTARHEQYF.